This T cell receptor (beta chain) was captured in a study of blood T cell repertoires in COVID-19. Participants had their cohort set by participant-reported clinical history. The CDR3 covers 13 residues. Germline assignment: CDR1 LNHDA and CDR2 SQIVND (reference sequence). The V end was cut by 5 bases, the J end by 5 bases, with 7 bases between. Clones were sequenced by immunoSEQ multiplex PCR, and TCRdb holds only the in-frame ones, with some missing. The data contain 150,000 to 200,000 clones, roughly four fifths of them singletons. The rearrangement links TRBV19 to TRBJ1-6; no reliable D call. This receptor was taken from a man aged 50 or older who had recovered from COVID-19. Material: PBMCs or T cells enriched from blood (not recorded which). The CDR3, as DNA: TGTGCCAGTAGTCGGGATCATAATTCACCCCTCCACTTT. Translated: CASSRDHNSPLHF.